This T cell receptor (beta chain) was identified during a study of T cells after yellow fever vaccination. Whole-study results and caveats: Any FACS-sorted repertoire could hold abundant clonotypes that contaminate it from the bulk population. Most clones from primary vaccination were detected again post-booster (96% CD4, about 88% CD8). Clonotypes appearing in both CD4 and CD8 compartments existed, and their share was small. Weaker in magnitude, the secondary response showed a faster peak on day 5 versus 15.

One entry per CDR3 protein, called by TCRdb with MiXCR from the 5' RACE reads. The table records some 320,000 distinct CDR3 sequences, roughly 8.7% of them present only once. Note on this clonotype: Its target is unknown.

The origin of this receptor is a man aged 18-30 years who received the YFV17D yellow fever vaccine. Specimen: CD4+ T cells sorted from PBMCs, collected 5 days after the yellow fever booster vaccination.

The CDR3 nucleotides are TGTGCCAGCAGCCAAGACGGGGGCGCCGGGAGCAATCAGCCCCAGCATTTT. It is translated as CASSQDGGAGSNQPQHF. The genes are TRBV4-2 and TRBJ1-5; D may be TRBD1 (6 bases). The ends were cut back, 0 bases at V and 1 base at J, with 13 bases in the middle. Germline loops: CDR1 LGHNA, CDR2 YNFKEQ. This CDR3 is built from 17 residues.